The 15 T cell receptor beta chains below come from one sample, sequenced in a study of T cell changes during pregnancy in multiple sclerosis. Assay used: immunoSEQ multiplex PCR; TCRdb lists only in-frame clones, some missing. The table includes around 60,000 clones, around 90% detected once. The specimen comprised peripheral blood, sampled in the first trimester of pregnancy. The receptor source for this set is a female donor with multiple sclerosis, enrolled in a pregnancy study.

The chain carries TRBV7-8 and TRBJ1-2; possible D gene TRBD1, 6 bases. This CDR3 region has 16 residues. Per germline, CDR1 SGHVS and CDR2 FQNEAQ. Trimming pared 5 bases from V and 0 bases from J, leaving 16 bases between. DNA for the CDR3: TGTGCCAGCAGCCCGGAAGGGGGGGCTTCTAACTATGGCTACACCTTC. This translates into CASSPEGGASNYGYTF. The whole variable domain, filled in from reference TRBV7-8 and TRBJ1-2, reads GAGVSQSPRYKVAKRGQDVALRCDPISGHVSLFWYQQALGQGPEFLTYFQNEAQLDKSGLPSDRFFAERPEGSVSTLKIQRTQQEDSAVYLCASSPEGGASNYGYTFGSGTRLTVV.

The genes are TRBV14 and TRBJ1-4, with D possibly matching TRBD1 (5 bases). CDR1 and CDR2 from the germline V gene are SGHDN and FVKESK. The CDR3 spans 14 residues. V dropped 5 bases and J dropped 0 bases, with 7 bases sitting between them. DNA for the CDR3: TGTGCCAGCAGCGACAGCGCAACTAATGAAAAACTGTTTTTT. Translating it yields CASSDSATNEKLFF.

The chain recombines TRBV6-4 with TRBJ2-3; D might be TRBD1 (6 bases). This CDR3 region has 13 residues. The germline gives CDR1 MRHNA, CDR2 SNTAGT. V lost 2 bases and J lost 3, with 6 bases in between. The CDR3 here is CASSDRGTDTQYF. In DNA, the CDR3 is TGTGCCAGCAGTGACAGGGGGACAGATACGCAGTATTTT.

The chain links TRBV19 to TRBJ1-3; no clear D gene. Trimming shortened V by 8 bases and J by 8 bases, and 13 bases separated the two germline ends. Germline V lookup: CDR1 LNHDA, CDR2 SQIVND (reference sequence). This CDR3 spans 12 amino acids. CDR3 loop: CASATSGDTIYF. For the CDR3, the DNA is TGTGCCAGTGCCACCTCCGGGGACACCATATATTTT.

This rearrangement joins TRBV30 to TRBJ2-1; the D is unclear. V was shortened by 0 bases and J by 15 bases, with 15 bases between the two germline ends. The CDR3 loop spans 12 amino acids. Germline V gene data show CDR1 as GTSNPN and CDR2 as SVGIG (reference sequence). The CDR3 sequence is CAWSVMATQPFF. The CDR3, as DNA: TGTGCCTGGAGTGTAATGGCCACCCAACCGTTCTTC.

The CDR3: CASSYSGTGWGNTEAFF. Written as DNA, the CDR3 is TGTGCCAGCAGTTATTCAGGGACAGGGTGGGGGAACACTGAAGCTTTCTTT. The rearrangement links TRBV6-8 to TRBJ1-1, with 9 bases lining up with TRBD1. In germline, CDR1 is MNHGY, CDR2 SAAAGT. J gave up 1 base and V 3 bases, and 9 bases lay outside the gene matches. The CDR3 spans 17 residues.

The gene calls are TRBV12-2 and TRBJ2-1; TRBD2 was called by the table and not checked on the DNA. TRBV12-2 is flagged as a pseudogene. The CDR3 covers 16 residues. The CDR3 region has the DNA TGTGCAAGTCGACTAAAGGGGACTAGCGGCTACAATGAGCAGTTCTTC. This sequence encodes CASRLKGTSGYNEQFF.

The CDR3 DNA reads as TGCGCCAGCAGCCAAGAATTGCCGGACCGGCGCGGGAGCACAGATACGCAGTATTTT. It codes for CASSQELPDRRGSTDTQYF. The rearrangement links TRBV4-3 to TRBJ2-3, with D maybe TRBD2 (5 bases). In germline, CDR1 is LGHNA, CDR2 YSLEER. V shed 0 bases and J shed 0 bases, with 19 bases lying between them. This CDR3 spans 19 amino acids.

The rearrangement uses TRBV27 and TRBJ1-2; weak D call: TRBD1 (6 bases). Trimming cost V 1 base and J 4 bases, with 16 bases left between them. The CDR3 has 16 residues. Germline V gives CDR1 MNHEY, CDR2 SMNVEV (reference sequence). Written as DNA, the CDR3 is TGTGCCAGCAGTTTATTAAAGGGGGGGGGCATCTATGGCTACACCTTC. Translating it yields CASSLLKGGGIYGYTF.

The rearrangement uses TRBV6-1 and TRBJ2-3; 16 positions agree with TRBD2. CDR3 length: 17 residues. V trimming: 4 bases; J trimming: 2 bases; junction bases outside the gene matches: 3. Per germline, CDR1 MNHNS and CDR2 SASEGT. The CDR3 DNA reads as TGTGCCAGCAGTGCGGGACTAGCGGGAGGGCTCACAGATACGCAGTATTTT. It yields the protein CASSAGLAGGLTDTQYF.

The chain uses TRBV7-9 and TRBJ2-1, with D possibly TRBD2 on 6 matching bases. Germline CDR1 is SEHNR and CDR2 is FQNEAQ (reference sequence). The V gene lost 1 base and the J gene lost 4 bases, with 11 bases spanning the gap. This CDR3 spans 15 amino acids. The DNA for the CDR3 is TGTGCCAGCAGCTTAGGCGGCGGGGCATACAATGAGCAGTTCTTC. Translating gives CASSLGGGAYNEQFF.

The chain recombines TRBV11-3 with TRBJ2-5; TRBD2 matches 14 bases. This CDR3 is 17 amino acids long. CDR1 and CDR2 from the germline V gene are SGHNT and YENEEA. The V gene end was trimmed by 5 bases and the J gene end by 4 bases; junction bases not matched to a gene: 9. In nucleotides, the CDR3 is TGTGCCAGCAGCCCCGGGACTAGCGGGAGTGCCCTAGAGACCCAGTACTTC. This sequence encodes CASSPGTSGSALETQYF. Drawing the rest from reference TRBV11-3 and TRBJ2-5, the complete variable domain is EAGVVQSPRYKIIEKKQPVAFWCNPISGHNTLYWYLQNLGQGPELLIRYENEEAVDDSQLPKDRFSAERLKGVDSTLKIQPAELGDSAVYLCASSPGTSGSALETQYFGPGTRLLVL.

The CDR3 coding sequence is TGTGCCAGCAGTTTAAGCGGGACTTACTACAATGAGCAGTTCTTC. Translated: CASSLSGTYYNEQFF. The rearrangement links TRBV11-2 to TRBJ2-1; 7 bases line up with TRBD2. V was clipped by 6 bases and J by 3 bases; unmatched bases: 8. The CDR3 has 15 amino acids. Germline values: CDR1 SGHAT, CDR2 FQNNGV.

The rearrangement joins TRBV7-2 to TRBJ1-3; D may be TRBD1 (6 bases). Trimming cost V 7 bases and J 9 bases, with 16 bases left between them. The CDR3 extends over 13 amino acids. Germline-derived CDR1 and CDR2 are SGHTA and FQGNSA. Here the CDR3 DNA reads TGTGCCAGCAATGCGGGGGGGCCGGCCACCATATATTTT. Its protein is CASNAGGPATIYF.

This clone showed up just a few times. The CDR3 sequence: CASSLLVGANEKLFF. The CDR3 DNA reads as TGTGCCAGCAGCCTACTGGTTGGAGCTAATGAAAAACTGTTTTTT. V and J are TRBV2 and TRBJ1-4; D gene ambiguous. V dropped 6 bases and J dropped 3 bases, with 14 bases sitting between them. The CDR3 runs to 15 residues. Germline V gene lookup returns CDR1 SNHLY and CDR2 FYNNEI.